This is a list of T cell receptor beta chains from one sample in a study of regulatory T cells in long-lasting Graves disease. TCRdb analysed the multiplex PCR reads with MiXCR anew, one entry per CDR3 protein. The data show 300,000 to 350,000 distinct CDR3 sequences, with around 19% seen just once and 29% held by the top ten. Sample: peripheral blood mononuclear cells (PBMCs), taken when the disease was refractory, from a patient treated with antithyroid drugs. The source of these receptors is a female donor with Graves disease. Both conserved end residues are part of each CDR3. A D gene is named only where the DNA matches it firmly. Some rows have no size entry. The others give once, few or many, or a class for an expanded clone.

>many|TRBJ1-5|TRBV12-3/TRBV12-4|.
CASSTITGRQPQHF
TGTGCCAGCAGCACCATTACGGGGAGACAGCCCCAGCATTTT
>.|TRBJ2-5|TRBV9|TRBD1
CASSSTGGRTQETQYF
TGTGCCAGCAGTTCTACAGGGGGCCGTACCCAAGAGACCCAGTACTTC
>.|TRBJ1-3|TRBV7-6|.
CASSHRGRSGNTIYF
TGTGCCAGCAGCCACCGGGGTCGCTCTGGAAACACCATATATTTT
>few|TRBJ2-7|TRBV14|.
CAVSGGSYEQYF
TGTGCCGTCTCCGGGGGTTCCTACGAGCAGTACTTC
>many|TRBJ1-1|TRBV3-1|.
CASSQTQGWAFF
TGTGCCAGCAGCCAAACCCAGGGTTGGGCTTTCTTT
>.|TRBJ2-7|TRBV30|.
CAWSDRVIYEQYF
TGTGCCTGGAGTGACAGGGTAATCTACGAGCAGTACTTC
>many|TRBJ2-4|TRBV18|TRBD2
CASSNCGTSGSYLCIQYF
TGTGCCAGCTCAAATTGCGGGACTAGCGGGAGCTATTTATGCATTCAGTACTTC
>.|TRBJ1-3|TRBV4-1|.
CASSRTGGDTIYF
TGCGCCAGCAGTCGAACGGGAGGCGACACCATATATTTT
>.|TRBJ2-7|TRBV11-2|TRBD2
CASSPGLAGVEQYF
TGTGCCAGCAGCCCGGGACTAGCGGGAGTCGAGCAGTACTTC
>few|TRBJ1-2|TRBV6-1|.
CASSLDMGDGYTF
TGTGCCAGCAGTCTGGACATGGGTGATGGCTACACCTTC
>.|TRBJ1-1|TRBV5-4|.
CASSLSREPNTEAFF
TGTGCCAGCAGCTTAAGTCGGGAACCGAACACTGAAGCTTTCTTT
>few|TRBJ1-2|TRBV9|.
CASSPDSLWGYTF
TGTGCCAGCAGCCCCGACAGCCTCTGGGGCTACACCTTC
>many|TRBJ1-1|TRBV12-5|TRBD1
CASGKPTGDFAEAFF
TGTGCTAGTGGCAAACCTACAGGGGACTTTGCTGAAGCTTTCTTT
>.|TRBJ2-7|TRBV9|.
CASSRFYYEQYF
TGTGCCAGCAGCCGATTCTACTACGAGCAGTACTTC
>few|TRBJ1-1|TRBV7-9|.
CASSFGQGSGNTEAFF
TGTGCCAGCAGCTTCGGGCAGGGAAGTGGCAACACTGAAGCTTTCTTT
>few|TRBJ1-3|TRBV10-3|.
CAISDAGSGNTIYF
TGTGCCATCAGTGATGCGGGATCCGGAAACACCATATATTTT
>many|TRBJ2-5|TRBV10-3|TRBD1
CAISGGPGQGEETQYF
TGTGCCATCAGTGGGGGGCCGGGACAGGGTGAAGAGACCCAGTACTTC
>many|TRBJ1-2|TRBV5-1|TRBD1
CASSFRASSGTGPGYTF
TGCGCCAGCAGCTTTCGGGCTTCTTCCGGGACAGGGCCCGGCTACACCTTC
>.|TRBJ2-2|TRBV29-1|.
CSVDGPATGELFF
TGCAGCGTTGATGGACCCGCGACCGGGGAGCTGTTTTTT
>.|TRBJ1-1|TRBV10-2|.
CASRGKVVNTEAFF
TGCGCCAGCAGGGGTAAGGTGGTGAACACTGAAGCTTTCTTT
>.|TRBJ1-5|TRBV15|.
CATSRAIFNQPQHF
TGTGCCACCAGCAGAGCAATCTTCAATCAGCCCCAGCATTTT
>.|TRBJ2-2|TRBV29-1|TRBD1
CSVAWDRITGELFF
TGCAGCGTAGCTTGGGACAGGATAACCGGGGAGCTGTTTTTT
>many|TRBJ1-6|TRBV11-2|.
CAGSQAHSSPLHF
TGTGCGGGATCACAAGCTCATAGTTCACCCCTCCACTTT
>.|TRBJ1-1|TRBV25-1|TRBD1
CASSDTVGTGNTEAFF
TGTGCCAGCAGTGATACTGTCGGGACAGGGAACACTGAAGCTTTCTTT
>.|TRBJ1-6|TRBV7-9|.
CASSLRDTGSPLHF
TGTGCCAGCAGCCTCCGGGACACCGGCTCACCCCTCCACTTT
>.|TRBJ2-3|TRBV18|TRBD2
CASSPTSGYTDTQYF
TGTGCCAGCTCACCAACTAGCGGGTACACAGATACGCAGTATTTT
>few|TRBJ2-2|TRBV7-9|.
CASSGAKNTGELFF
TGTGCCAGCAGCGGCGCCAAGAACACCGGGGAGCTGTTTTTT
>many|TRBJ1-2|TRBV5-1|TRBD1
CASSERDRRNYGYTF
TGCGCCAGCAGCGAGAGGGACAGACGAAACTATGGCTACACCTTC
>many|TRBJ2-5|TRBV10-2|TRBD2
CASSRTSGRNDQETQYF
TGCGCCAGTAGTCGGACTAGCGGGAGGAATGATCAAGAGACCCAGTACTTC
>.|TRBJ2-2|TRBV19|TRBD1
CASSTQGTNTGELFF
TGTGCCAGTAGTACACAGGGGACGAACACCGGGGAGCTGTTTTTT
>.|TRBJ1-6|TRBV29-1|.
CSVEISENSPLHF
TGCAGCGTTGAGATTTCGGAAAATTCACCCCTCCACTTT
>.|TRBJ2-6|TRBV7-6|TRBD1
CASSLLGTGASGANVLTF
TGTGCCAGCAGCTTATTAGGGACAGGGGCCTCTGGGGCCAACGTCCTGACTTTC
>many|TRBJ2-7|TRBV10-2|.
CASSEQGQYYEQYF
TGCGCCAGCAGTGAGCAGGGACAATACTACGAGCAGTACTTC
>few|TRBJ2-1|TRBV6-2/TRBV6-3|.
CASSGTTYLPYNEQFF
TGTGCCAGCAGCGGGACCACATATCTCCCCTACAATGAGCAGTTCTTC
>few|TRBJ2-3|TRBV2|.
CASSEAEGLSLTDTQYF
TGTGCCAGCAGTGAAGCGGAAGGGCTCTCTCTCACAGATACGCAGTATTTT
>many|TRBJ1-5|TRBV28|.
CASSGGGQGGQPQHF
TGTGCCAGCAGTGGAGGAGGGCAAGGGGGTCAGCCCCAGCATTTT
>.|TRBJ1-1|TRBV20-1|.
CSGGGQGDTEAFF
TGCAGTGGGGGGGGTCAGGGCGACACTGAAGCTTTCTTT
>many|TRBJ1-1|TRBV7-2|TRBD1
CASSPTTGFRRNTEAFF
TGTGCCAGCAGCCCAACGACAGGGTTTCGGCGGAACACTGAAGCTTTCTTT
>.|TRBJ1-4|TRBV4-1|.
CASSQSTGPNEKLFF
TGCGCCAGCAGCCAAAGTACAGGGCCCAATGAAAAACTGTTTTTT
>.|TRBJ2-2|TRBV4-1|.
CASSQGLLAATGELFF
TGCGCCAGCAGCCAAGGATTACTAGCAGCAACCGGGGAGCTGTTTTTT
>.|TRBJ1-6|TRBV19|TRBD1
CTSSSPGQGNNSPLHF
TGTACCAGTAGTTCGCCGGGACAGGGAAATAATTCACCCCTCCACTTT
>few|TRBJ1-2|TRBV6-1|.
CASSEDNYGYTF
TGTGCCAGCAGTGAGGACAACTATGGCTACACCTTC
>many|TRBJ1-4|TRBV29-1|TRBD1
CSGKTGQARNEKLFF
TGCAGCGGAAAAACGGGACAGGCCCGAAATGAAAAACTGTTTTTT
>many|TRBJ1-2|TRBV28|.
CASSGALYGYTF
TGTGCCAGCAGCGGCGCCCTCTATGGCTACACCTTC
>many|TRBJ2-7|TRBV29-1|.
CSVEVQGRGAYEQYF
TGCAGCGTTGAAGTACAGGGTAGAGGAGCCTACGAGCAGTACTTC
>.|TRBJ2-5|TRBV5-1|.
CASSYPDRETQYF
TGCGCCAGCAGCTATCCAGACCGGGAGACCCAGTACTTC
>many|TRBJ1-5|TRBV2|TRBD1
CASSVDRADNQPQHF
TGTGCCAGCAGTGTGGACAGGGCGGACAATCAGCCCCAGCATTTT
>many|TRBJ1-6|TRBV7-6|TRBD1
CASSLAQGPNSPLHF
TGTGCCAGCAGCTTAGCACAGGGGCCTAATTCACCCCTCCACTTT
>many|TRBJ1-1|TRBV27|.
CASSDRPPEEAFF
TGTGCCAGCAGCGACAGGCCCCCTGAAGAAGCTTTCTTT
>few|TRBJ2-2|TRBV20-1|TRBD1
CSARTGRTGELFF
TGCAGTGCCAGGACAGGGCGCACCGGGGAGCTGTTTTTT
>many|TRBJ1-1|TRBV19|.
CASRTVGYTEAFF
TGTGCCAGTAGAACTGTGGGTTACACTGAAGCTTTCTTT
>many|TRBJ1-1|TRBV2|.
CASRVQMNTEAFF
TGTGCCAGCAGAGTGCAGATGAACACTGAAGCTTTCTTT
>.|TRBJ1-2|TRBV27|.
CASNRSGRVNYGYTF
TGTGCCAGCAATCGGTCAGGGAGGGTTAACTATGGCTACACCTTC
>many|TRBJ1-4|TRBV5-1|TRBD1
CASSLRTGGHEKLFF
TGCGCCAGCAGCTTGCGCACAGGGGGCCATGAAAAACTGTTTTTT
>many|TRBJ2-5|TRBV10-3|TRBD1
CAISDWTGETQYF
TGTGCCATCAGTGATTGGACAGGAGAGACCCAGTACTTC
>many|TRBJ1-2|TRBV12-3/TRBV12-4|.
CASSLASNYGYTF
TGTGCCAGCAGTTTGGCCAGTAACTATGGCTACACCTTC